This is a list of T cell receptor beta chains from one sample in a study of cytomegalovirus exposure and HLA in healthy donors. The protocol was immunoSEQ multiplex PCR, while the TCRdb copy is restricted to in-frame clones and leaves out a portion. The repertoire holds about 90,000 clones, with about 70% as singletons. Sequencing was done on a sample of PBMCs. The receptors were gathered from a man aged 30 to 39 in good health and CMV-seronegative. CDR3s include the opening cysteine and the closing phenylalanine or tryptophan. A D gene is named only where the DNA matches it firmly. Part of the rows lack a size; the others show once, few, many or a class for expanded clones.

j_call d_call clone_size v_call cdr3_aa cdr3_nt
TRBJ1-5 TRBD1 - TRBV29-1 CSVADRGNQPQHF TGCAGCGTTGCGGACAGGGGTAATCAGCCCCAGCATTTT
TRBJ1-1 - - TRBV7-9 CASIPTTRLMNTEAFF TGTGCCAGCATTCCAACCACCCGCCTAATGAACACTGAAGCTTTCTTT
TRBJ2-7 - - TRBV5-6 CASSYWTDQPEQYF TGTGCCAGCAGCTACTGGACTGACCAGCCTGAGCAGTACTTC
TRBJ2-3 - - TRBV27 CASSLLGRLTKGDTQYF TGTGCCAGCAGTCTTTTGGGGCGGCTCACAAAAGGAGATACGCAGTATTTT
TRBJ2-1 TRBD2 - TRBV27 CASSRGTSGSNEQFF TGTGCCAGCAGCCGGGGGACTAGCGGGAGCAATGAGCAGTTCTTC
TRBJ1-1 TRBD1 - TRBV5-1 CASSPDRGYTEAFF TGCGCCAGCAGCCCGGACAGGGGGTATACGGAAGCTTTCTTT
TRBJ1-1 - - TRBV6-5 CASSYTGSEAFF TGTGCCAGCAGCTACACAGGGAGCGAAGCTTTCTTT
TRBJ2-3 TRBD1 - TRBV6-5 CASSVHRGRTDTQYF TGTGCCAGCAGTGTACACAGGGGGCGCACAGATACGCAGTATTTT
TRBJ2-7 - - TRBV18 CASSPQGGVREQYF TGTGCCAGCTCCCCGCAGGGCGGAGTGCGAGAGCAGTACTTC
TRBJ2-3 TRBD2 - TRBV28 CASSLRLAGGTDTQYF TGTGCCAGCAGTTTAAGACTAGCGGGAGGCACAGATACGCAGTATTTT
TRBJ1-1 TRBD1 - TRBV5-1 CASTRDRANTEAFF TGCGCCAGCACCCGGGACAGAGCGAACACTGAAGCTTTCTTT
TRBJ2-2 - - TRBV9 CASSVVLAGGELFF TGTGCCAGCAGCGTAGTCCTAGCAGGCGGGGAGCTGTTTTTT
TRBJ1-6 - - TRBV6-5 CASSYRSSYNSPLHF TGTGCCAGCAGTTACAGGAGCTCCTATAATTCACCCCTCCACTTT
TRBJ2-7 TRBD2 - TRBV5-1 CASSPQGVGGGGEQYF TGCGCCAGCAGCCCCCAAGGGGTCGGGGGGGGAGGTGAGCAGTACTTC
TRBJ1-6 - - TRBV7-2 CASSLAAFENSPLHF TGTGCCAGCAGCTTAGCCGCGTTTGAGAATTCACCCCTCCACTTT
TRBJ2-2 - once TRBV5-6 CASSLMAGNTGELFF TGTGCCAGCAGCTTGATGGCAGGGAACACCGGGGAGCTGTTTTTT
TRBJ1-5 - - TRBV9 CASSRGSYSNQPQHF TGTGCCAGCAGCAGAGGGTCTTATAGCAATCAGCCCCAGCATTTT
TRBJ2-7 - few TRBV28 CASTVGGIEVTYEQYF TGTGCCAGCACCGTCGGAGGGATCGAGGTGACCTACGAGCAGTACTTC
TRBJ1-5 TRBD1 - TRBV19 CASSKGQLNQPQHF TGTGCCAGTAGTAAGGGACAGCTCAATCAGCCCCAGCATTTT
TRBJ1-1 - few TRBV30 CAWSRKLNTEAFF TGTGCCTGGAGTAGAAAGCTGAACACTGAAGCTTTCTTT
TRBJ2-1 TRBD1 - TRBV29-1 CSGTGGHEQFF TGCTCGGGGACAGGGGGCCATGAGCAGTTCTTC